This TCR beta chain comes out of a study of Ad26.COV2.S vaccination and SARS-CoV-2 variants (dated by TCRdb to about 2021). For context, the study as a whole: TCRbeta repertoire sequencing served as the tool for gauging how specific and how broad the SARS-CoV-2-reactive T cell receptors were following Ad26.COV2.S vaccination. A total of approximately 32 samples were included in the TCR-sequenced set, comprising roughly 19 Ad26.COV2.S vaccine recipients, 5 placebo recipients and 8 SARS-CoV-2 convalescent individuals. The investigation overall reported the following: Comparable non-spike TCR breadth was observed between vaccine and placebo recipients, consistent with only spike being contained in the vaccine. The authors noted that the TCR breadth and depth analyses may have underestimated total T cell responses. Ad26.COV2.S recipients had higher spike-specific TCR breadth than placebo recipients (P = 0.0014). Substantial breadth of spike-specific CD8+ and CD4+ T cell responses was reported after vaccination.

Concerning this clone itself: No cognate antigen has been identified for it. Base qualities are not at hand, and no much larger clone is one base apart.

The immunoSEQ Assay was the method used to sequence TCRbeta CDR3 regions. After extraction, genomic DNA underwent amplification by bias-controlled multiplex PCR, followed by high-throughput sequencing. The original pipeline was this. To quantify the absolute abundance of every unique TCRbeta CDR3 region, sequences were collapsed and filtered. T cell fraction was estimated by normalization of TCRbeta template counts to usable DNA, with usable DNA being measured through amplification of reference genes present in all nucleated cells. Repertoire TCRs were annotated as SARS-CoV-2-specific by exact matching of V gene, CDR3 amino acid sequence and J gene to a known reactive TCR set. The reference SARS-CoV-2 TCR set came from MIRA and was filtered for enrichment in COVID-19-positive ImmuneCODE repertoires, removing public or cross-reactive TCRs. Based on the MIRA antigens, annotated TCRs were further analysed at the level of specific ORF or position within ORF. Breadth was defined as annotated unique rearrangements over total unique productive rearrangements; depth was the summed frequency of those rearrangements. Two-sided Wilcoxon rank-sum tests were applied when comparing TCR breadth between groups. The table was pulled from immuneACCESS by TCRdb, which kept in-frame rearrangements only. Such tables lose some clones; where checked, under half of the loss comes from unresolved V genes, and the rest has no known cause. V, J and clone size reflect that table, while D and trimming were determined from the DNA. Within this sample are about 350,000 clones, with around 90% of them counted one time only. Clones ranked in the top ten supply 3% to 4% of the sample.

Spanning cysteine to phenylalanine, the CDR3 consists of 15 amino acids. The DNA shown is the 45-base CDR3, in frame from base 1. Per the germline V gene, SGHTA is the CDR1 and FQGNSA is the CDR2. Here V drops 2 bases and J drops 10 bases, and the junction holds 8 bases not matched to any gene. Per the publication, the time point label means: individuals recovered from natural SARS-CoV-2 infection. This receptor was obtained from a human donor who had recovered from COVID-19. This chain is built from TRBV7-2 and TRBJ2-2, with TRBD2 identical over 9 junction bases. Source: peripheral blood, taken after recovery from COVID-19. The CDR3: CASSLLSLAGTELFF. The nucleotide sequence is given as TGTGCCAGCAGCTTATTGTCGCTAGCGGGGACGGAGCTGTTTTTT.